These T cell receptor beta chains were read from a single sample in a study of T cell responses to AZD1222 COVID-19 vaccine. Produced via immunoSEQ multiplex PCR; TCRdb's table is partial and in-frame only. The table includes about 99,000 clones, 87% detected once. The starting material was peripheral blood, obtained on day 0 of AZD1222 vaccination. The receptors were gathered from an adult in good health. CDR3s include the opening cysteine and the closing phenylalanine or tryptophan. Fields, in order: V gene, J gene, clone size, D gene, CDR3 DNA, CDR3 protein. A D gene is named only where the DNA matches it firmly. The size entry is marked missing in some rows and otherwise reads once, few, many or a size class.

>TRBV7-2|TRBJ2-2|NA|NA
TGTGCCAGCACCTCGAGGGCGGGGATAAACACCGGGGAGCTGTTTTTT
CASTSRAGINTGELFF
>TRBV5-1|TRBJ2-7|NA|NA
TGCGCCAGCAGCTTGGCCGGAGCCCCTCCCTACGAGCAGTACTTC
CASSLAGAPPYEQYF
>TRBV5-1|TRBJ1-6|NA|NA
TGTGCCAGCGCCCAAACCGGGACCTCAAATTCACCCCTCCACTTT
CASAQTGTSNSPLHF
>TRBV19|TRBJ1-2|NA|TRBD1
TGTGCCAGTAGTATAGGAGGTCCGGGACAGGGGATGGGCTACACCTTC
CASSIGGPGQGMGYTF
>TRBV4-1|TRBJ1-2|NA|TRBD1
TGCGCCAGCAGCCAAGGCGGGACAGAGAACTATGGCTACACCTTC
CASSQGGTENYGYTF
>TRBV27|TRBJ1-1|NA|NA
TGTGCCAGCAGCCAGGGGAAACTGAACACTGAAGCTTTCTTT
CASSQGKLNTEAFF
>TRBV19|TRBJ2-3|NA|NA
TGTGCCAGTAGTATAGTGGGGAGGAACGGGGGAAGCACAGATACGCAGTATTTT
CASSIVGRNGGSTDTQYF
>TRBV11-2|TRBJ1-1|NA|NA
TGTGCCAGCAGCTTAGTACAGGGCTACACTGAAGCTTTCTTT
CASSLVQGYTEAFF
>TRBV6-5|TRBJ1-5|few|NA
TGTGCCAGCGCTGACAGGCTCAATCAGCCCCAGCATTTT
CASADRLNQPQHF
>TRBV11-1|TRBJ1-1|NA|NA
TGTGCCAGCAGTCCGCGGAGGAACACTGAAGCTTTCTTT
CASSPRRNTEAFF
>TRBV7-2|TRBJ2-1|NA|NA
TGTGCCAGCAGCTTAGCGTTGACTGGGGGGCAGTTCTTC
CASSLALTGGQFF
>TRBV9|TRBJ2-2|once|NA
TGTGCCAGCAGCGTCGGGGGATCGAACACCGGGGAGCTGTTTTTT
CASSVGGSNTGELFF
>TRBV19|TRBJ2-2|NA|TRBD1
TGTGCCAGCTGGACAGGGGGGACCGGGGAGCTGTTTTTT
CASWTGGTGELFF
>TRBV7-8|TRBJ1-5|NA|NA
TGTGCCAGCAGCACAGATTTCCAGGGGAATCAGCCCCAGCATTTT
CASSTDFQGNQPQHF
>TRBV5-6|TRBJ1-3|NA|NA
TGTGCCAGCAGCTTGGCACCCCCGAGGGCTGGAAACACCATATATTTT
CASSLAPPRAGNTIYF
>TRBV12-3/TRBV12-4|TRBJ2-1|NA|NA
TGTGCCAGCAGTTTTCGCAATGAGCAGTTCTTC
CASSFRNEQFF
>TRBV6-2/TRBV6-3|TRBJ2-7|NA|TRBD1
TGTGCCAGCAGTTACGTAACGGGACAGGCGACCTTC
CASSYVTGQATF
>TRBV7-2|TRBJ2-1|NA|NA
TGTGCCAGCAGCTTAGTCTTAACTCGGGGTGAGCAGTTCTTC
CASSLVLTRGEQFF
>TRBV29-1|TRBJ2-1|NA|TRBD2
TGCAGCGTTGCGGGGGGGAGCGGGAGCCCCTACAATGAGCAGTTCTTC
CSVAGGSGSPYNEQFF
>TRBV11-3|TRBJ1-3|NA|NA
TGTGCCAGCAATCCAGGTGGCGGGGTCTCTGGAAACACCATATATTTT
CASNPGGGVSGNTIYF
>TRBV6-1|TRBJ1-2|NA|NA
TGTGCCAGCAGTGAAATTGGGGCGTATGGCTACACCTTC
CASSEIGAYGYTF
>TRBV7-7|TRBJ2-7|NA|NA
TGTGCTAGCAGCTTAAACTATCAGTCCCTGGAGCAGTACTTC
CASSLNYQSLEQYF
>TRBV19|TRBJ1-1|NA|TRBD1
TGTGCCAGTAGTGGCAGTCAGGGGGCTCGGACTGAAGCTTTCTTT
CASSGSQGARTEAFF
>TRBV2|TRBJ2-5|NA|TRBD2
TGTGCCAGCAGTGAAAGCGGTTGGGGACTAGCGGAGACCCAGTACTTC
CASSESGWGLAETQYF
>TRBV7-9|TRBJ1-1|NA|NA
TGTGCCAGCAGCTTAATCGTGAACACTGAAGCTTTCTTT
CASSLIVNTEAFF
>TRBV2|TRBJ2-7|NA|NA
TGTGCCAGCAGTGAAACAGGGTTATCTTCCTACGAGCAGTACTTC
CASSETGLSSYEQYF
>TRBV19|TRBJ2-5|NA|TRBD1
TGTGCCAGTATCCCCAGTACTGGGGGACAGGGTGCGACCCAGTACTTC
CASIPSTGGQGATQYF
>TRBV19|TRBJ2-1|NA|NA
TGTGCCAGTAGTAGCGGAGCCTACAATGAGCAGTTCTTC
CASSSGAYNEQFF
>TRBV10-3|TRBJ2-7|NA|NA
TGTGCCATCCGGACTCCCGCCTACGAGCAGTACTTC
CAIRTPAYEQYF
>TRBV19|TRBJ1-5|NA|NA
TGTGCCAGTAGTTTAAGGAGGGGCAATCAGCCCCAGCATTTT
CASSLRRGNQPQHF
>TRBV2|TRBJ2-2|NA|NA
TGTGCCAGCAGTGAAGCAAGGAACACCGGGGAGCTGTTTTTT
CASSEARNTGELFF
>TRBV6-2/TRBV6-3|TRBJ1-5|NA|NA
TGTGCCAGCAGTTTGAGCCCCGGCAATCAGCCCCAGCATTTT
CASSLSPGNQPQHF
>TRBV7-2|TRBJ2-3|NA|TRBD2
TGTGCCAGCAGCCTTTCGCGGGGGAGACTCACAGATACGCAGTATTTT
CASSLSRGRLTDTQYF
>TRBV5-1|TRBJ2-2|NA|NA
TGTGCCAGCAGCTCACGACTGGACAGGGGGCCTAGCGGGAGAGAAACCGGGGAGCTGTTTTTT
CASSSRLDRGPSGRETGELFF
>TRBV7-3|TRBJ2-1|NA|TRBD2
TGTGCCAGCAGTTCGACTAGCGGGCAGAACAATGAGCAGTTCTTC
CASSSTSGQNNEQFF
>TRBV25-1|TRBJ2-3|NA|NA
TGTGCCAGCAGTGAAGACCCAGGGTACACAGATACGCAGTATTTT
CASSEDPGYTDTQYF
>TRBV7-2|TRBJ1-6|once|TRBD1
TGTGCCAGCAGGGGGGACAGGGGGCATTCACCCCTCCACTTT
CASRGDRGHSPLHF
>TRBV6-2/TRBV6-3|TRBJ2-1|NA|NA
TGTGCCAGCAGTTACCCGACGGGGGAAGTGGGTAATGAGCAGTTCTTC
CASSYPTGEVGNEQFF
>TRBV7-6|TRBJ2-3|few|TRBD2
TGTGCCAGCAGCTTAGGGGCGGGAGGCACTAGCACAGATACGCAGTATTTT
CASSLGAGGTSTDTQYF
>TRBV27|TRBJ2-3|NA|NA
TGTGCCAGCCCCAGCACAGATACGCAGTATTTT
CASPSTDTQYF
>TRBV19|TRBJ1-2|NA|NA
TGTGCCAGTAGGGCGGGGAGTAACTATGGCTACACCTTC
CASRAGSNYGYTF
>TRBV29-1|TRBJ2-3|once|TRBD2
TGCAGCACAGAGCGGGAGGATACAGATACGCAGTATTTT
CSTEREDTDTQYF
>TRBV5-6|TRBJ1-3|NA|NA
TGTGCCAGCAGCTTGGGAGACCTAATGAGCTCTGGAAACACCATATATTTT
CASSLGDLMSSGNTIYF
>TRBV7-9|TRBJ2-4|NA|TRBD1
TGTGCCAGCAGCCCACCTGTGGGACAGGGCTACTTC
CASSPPVGQGYF
>TRBV19|TRBJ2-1|NA|NA
TGTGCCAGTACGTCGGTGTGGAATGAGCAGTTCTTC
CASTSVWNEQFF
>TRBV4-3|TRBJ2-2|NA|TRBD1
TGCGCCAGCAGCCAGGAGACAGGGCCCGGGGAGCTGTTTTTT
CASSQETGPGELFF
>TRBV7-3|TRBJ1-6|NA|NA
TGTGCCAGCAGACCGGACCCCCAGTATAATTCACCCCTCCACTTT
CASRPDPQYNSPLHF
>TRBV5-1|TRBJ1-3|NA|NA
TGCGCCAGCAGCTTGGGGGGTGGAAACACCATATATTTT
CASSLGGGNTIYF
>TRBV7-6|TRBJ2-2|NA|NA
TGTGCCAGCAGCTTGCTCTATGACGGGGGGAACACCGGGGAGCTGTTTTTT
CASSLLYDGGNTGELFF
>TRBV18|TRBJ1-5|NA|TRBD1
TGTGCCAGCTCACCGGGACAGGGCGTCGGCAATCAGCCCCAGCATTTT
CASSPGQGVGNQPQHF
>TRBV9|TRBJ2-5|NA|TRBD2
TGTGCCAGCAGCCCCGCGGGGGGGCGGGAGACCCAGTACTTC
CASSPAGGRETQYF